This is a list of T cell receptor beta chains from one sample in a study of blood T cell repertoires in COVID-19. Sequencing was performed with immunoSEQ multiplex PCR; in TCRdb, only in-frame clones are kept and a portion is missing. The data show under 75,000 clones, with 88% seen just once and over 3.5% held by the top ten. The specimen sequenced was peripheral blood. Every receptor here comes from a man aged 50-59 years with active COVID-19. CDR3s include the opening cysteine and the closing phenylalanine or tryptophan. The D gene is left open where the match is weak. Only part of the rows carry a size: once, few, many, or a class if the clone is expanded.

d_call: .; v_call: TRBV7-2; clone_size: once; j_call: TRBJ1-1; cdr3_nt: TGTGCCAGCAGCTTAAATCGGGGGGGGAACACTGAAGCTTTCTTT; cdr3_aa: CASSLNRGGNTEAFF
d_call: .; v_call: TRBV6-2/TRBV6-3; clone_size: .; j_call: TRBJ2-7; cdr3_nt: TGTGCCAGCAGTCCGACAGGGAGGTACCCCTACGAGCAGTACTTC; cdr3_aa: CASSPTGRYPYEQYF
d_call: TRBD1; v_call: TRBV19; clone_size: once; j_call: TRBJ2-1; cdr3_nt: TGTGCCAGTAGTATAACTCAGGGGGCCTACAATGAGCAGTTCTTC; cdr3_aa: CASSITQGAYNEQFF
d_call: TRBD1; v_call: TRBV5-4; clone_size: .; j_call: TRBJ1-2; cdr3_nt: TGTGCCAGCAGCTTGCCAGAGAGGAGGACAGGGGAGGATGGCTACACCTTC; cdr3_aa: CASSLPERRTGEDGYTF
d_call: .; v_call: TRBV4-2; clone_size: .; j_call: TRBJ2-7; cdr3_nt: TGTGCCAGCAGCCAAGAGGGCAGGGTGGCCTACGAGCAGTACTTC; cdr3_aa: CASSQEGRVAYEQYF
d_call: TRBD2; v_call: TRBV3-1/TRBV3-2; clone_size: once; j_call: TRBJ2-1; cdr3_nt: TGTGCCGCAACATCAATGGCGGGGGGTCACAATGAGCAGTTCTTC; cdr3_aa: CAATSMAGGHNEQFF
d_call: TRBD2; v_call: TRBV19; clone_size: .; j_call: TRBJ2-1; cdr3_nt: TGTGCCAGTAGTAGTAGCGGGGGGGCCGCCTACAATGAGCAGTTCTTC; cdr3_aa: CASSSSGGAAYNEQFF
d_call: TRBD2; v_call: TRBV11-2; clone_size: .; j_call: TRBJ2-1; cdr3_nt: TGTGCCAGCAGTTCTATCAGCGGGGGGCGGAATGAGCAGTTCTTC; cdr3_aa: CASSSISGGRNEQFF
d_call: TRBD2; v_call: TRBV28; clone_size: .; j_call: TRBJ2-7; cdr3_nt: TGTGCCAGCAGTTTATCGGGGGGGGGCTACGAGCAGTACTTC; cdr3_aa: CASSLSGGGYEQYF
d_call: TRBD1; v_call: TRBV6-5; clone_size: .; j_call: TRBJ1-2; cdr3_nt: TGTGCCAGCAGACCCTTGGAGGGGGCGGCCCTCTTC; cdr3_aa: CASRPLEGAALF
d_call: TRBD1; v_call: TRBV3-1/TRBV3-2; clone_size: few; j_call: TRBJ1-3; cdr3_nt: TGTGCCAGTCAGGGGGCCTCTGGAAACACCATATATTTT; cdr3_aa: CASQGASGNTIYF
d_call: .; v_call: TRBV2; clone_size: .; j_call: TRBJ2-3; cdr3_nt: TGTGCCAGCAGTGAGGGCCTTCTGGGGTATTTT; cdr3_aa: CASSEGLLGYF
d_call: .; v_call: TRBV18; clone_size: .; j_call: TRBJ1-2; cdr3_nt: TGTGCCAGCTCACTTAAGGGGGACGGCTACACCTTC; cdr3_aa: CASSLKGDGYTF
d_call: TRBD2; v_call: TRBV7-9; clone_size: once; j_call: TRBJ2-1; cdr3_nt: TGTGCCAGCAGCTCTTTTAGCGGGGGGGGATACAATGAGCAGTTCTTC; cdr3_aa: CASSSFSGGGYNEQFF
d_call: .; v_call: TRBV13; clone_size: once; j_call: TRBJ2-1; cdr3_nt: TGTGCCAGCAGCTTATCAGGGGGGATGGATGAGCAGTTCTTC; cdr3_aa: CASSLSGGMDEQFF
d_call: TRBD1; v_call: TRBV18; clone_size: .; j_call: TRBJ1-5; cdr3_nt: TGTGCCAGCTCACCTTCCGTAAGGGACAGACACAATCAGCCCCAGCATTTT; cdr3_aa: CASSPSVRDRHNQPQHF
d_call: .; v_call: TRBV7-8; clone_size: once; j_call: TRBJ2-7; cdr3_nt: TGTGCCAGCAGCCCGGCCGAACCTTCGGGCGAGCAGTACTTC; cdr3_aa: CASSPAEPSGEQYF
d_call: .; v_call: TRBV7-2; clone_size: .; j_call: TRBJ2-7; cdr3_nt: TGTGCCAGCCAAGCGGGTTTAAAGACTTACGAGCAGTACTTC; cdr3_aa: CASQAGLKTYEQYF
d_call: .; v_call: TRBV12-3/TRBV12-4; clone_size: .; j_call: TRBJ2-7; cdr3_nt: TGTGCCAGCAGTTTAGTGTCGTACGAGCAGTACTTC; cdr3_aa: CASSLVSYEQYF
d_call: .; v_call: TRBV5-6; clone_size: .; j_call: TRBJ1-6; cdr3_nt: TGTGCCAGCAGCTTTCAGGGGACTAGTTCACCCCTCCACTTT; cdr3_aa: CASSFQGTSSPLHF
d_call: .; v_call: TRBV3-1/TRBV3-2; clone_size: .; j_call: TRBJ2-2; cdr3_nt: TGTGCCAGCAGCCAAGTTGGGGGCCAGAACACCGGGGAGCTGTTTTTT; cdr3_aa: CASSQVGGQNTGELFF
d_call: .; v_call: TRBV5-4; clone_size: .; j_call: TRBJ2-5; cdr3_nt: TGTGCCAGCAGCCCCGGACAAGCCCAAGAGACCCAGTACTTC; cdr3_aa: CASSPGQAQETQYF
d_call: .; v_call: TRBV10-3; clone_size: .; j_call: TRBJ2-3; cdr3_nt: TGTGCCATCAGTGGATCCGGGGGAATCACAGATACGCAGTATTTT; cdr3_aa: CAISGSGGITDTQYF
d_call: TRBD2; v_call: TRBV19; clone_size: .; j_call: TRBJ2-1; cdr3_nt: TGTGCCAGTAGTATCGGTGCGGGGGGGGTAGATGAGCAGTTCTTC; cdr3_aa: CASSIGAGGVDEQFF
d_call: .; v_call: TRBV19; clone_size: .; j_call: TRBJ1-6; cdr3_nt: TGTGCCAGTAGTAGACAGAATTCACCCCTCCACTTT; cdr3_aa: CASSRQNSPLHF
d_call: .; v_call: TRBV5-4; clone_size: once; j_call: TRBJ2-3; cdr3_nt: TGTGCCAGCAGACCAGACAGCTACACAGATACGCAGTATTTT; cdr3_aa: CASRPDSYTDTQYF
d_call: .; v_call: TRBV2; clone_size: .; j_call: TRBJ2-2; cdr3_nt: TGTGCCAGCAGTCCGTTCGGGGAGCTGTTTTTT; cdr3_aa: CASSPFGELFF
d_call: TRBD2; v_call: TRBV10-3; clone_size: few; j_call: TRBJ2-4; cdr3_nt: TGTGCCATCAGTGACGGTCGGGGGGGCCAAGGCATTCAGTACTTC; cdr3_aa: CAISDGRGGQGIQYF
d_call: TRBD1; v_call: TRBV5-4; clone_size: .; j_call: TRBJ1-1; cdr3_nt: TGTGCCAGCAGCACACTGACAGGGCGGATGAACACTGAAGCTTTCTTT; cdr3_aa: CASSTLTGRMNTEAFF
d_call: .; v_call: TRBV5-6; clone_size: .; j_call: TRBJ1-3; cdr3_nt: TGTGCCAGCAGCTTTAATTCCAGGGGTGGAAACACCATATATTTT; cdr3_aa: CASSFNSRGGNTIYF
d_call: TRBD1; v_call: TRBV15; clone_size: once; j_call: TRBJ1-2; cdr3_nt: TGTGCCACCAGCAGGTCCGACAGGGGGCCTGATGGCTACACCTTC; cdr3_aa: CATSRSDRGPDGYTF
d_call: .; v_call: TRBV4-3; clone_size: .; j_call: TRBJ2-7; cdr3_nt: TGCGCCAGCAGCCAACGGACAGCATCCTACGAGCAGTACTTC; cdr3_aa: CASSQRTASYEQYF
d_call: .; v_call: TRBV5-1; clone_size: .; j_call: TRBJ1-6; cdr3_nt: TGCGCCAGCAGCACAAATTTGTGGGGGGGCAATTCACCCCTCCACTTT; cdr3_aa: CASSTNLWGGNSPLHF
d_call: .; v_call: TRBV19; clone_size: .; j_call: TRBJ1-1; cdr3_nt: TGTGCCAGTCAGACCAAGAGGCGGGGGGGTTTGGTGAACACTGAAGCTTTCTTT; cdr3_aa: CASQTKRRGGLVNTEAFF
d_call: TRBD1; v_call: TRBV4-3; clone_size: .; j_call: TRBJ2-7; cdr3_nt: TGCGCCAGCAGTCAAATTCAGGGGGATTCCTACGAGCAGTACTTC; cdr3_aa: CASSQIQGDSYEQYF
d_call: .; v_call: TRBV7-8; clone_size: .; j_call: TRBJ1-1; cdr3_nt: TGTGCCAGCAGCCTACGGCGACAGCTTGAATTCACTGAAGCTTTCTTT; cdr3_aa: CASSLRRQLEFTEAFF
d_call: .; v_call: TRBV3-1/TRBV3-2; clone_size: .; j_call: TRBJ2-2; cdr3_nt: TGTGCCAGCAGCCGGCCAACCGGGGAGCTGTTTTTT; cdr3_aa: CASSRPTGELFF
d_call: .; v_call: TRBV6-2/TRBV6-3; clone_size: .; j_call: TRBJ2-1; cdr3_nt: TGTGCCAGCAGTTGGACAGTCTACAATGAGCAGTTCTTC; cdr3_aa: CASSWTVYNEQFF
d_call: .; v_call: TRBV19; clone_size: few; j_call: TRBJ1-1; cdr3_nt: TGTGCCAGTAGTATAGCGGGTGATACTGAAGCTTTCTTT; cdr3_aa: CASSIAGDTEAFF
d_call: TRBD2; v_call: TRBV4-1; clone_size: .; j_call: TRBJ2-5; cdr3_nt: TGCGCCAGCGCGCCCCTGGGGCGGGGGGGCCGGGAGACCCAGTACTTC; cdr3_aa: CASAPLGRGGRETQYF
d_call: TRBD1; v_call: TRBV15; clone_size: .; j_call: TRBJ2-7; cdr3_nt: TGTGCCACCAGTATAGAAACAGGGGGGTACGAGCAGTACTTC; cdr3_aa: CATSIETGGYEQYF
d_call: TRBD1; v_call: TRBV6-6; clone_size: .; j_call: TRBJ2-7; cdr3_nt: TGTGCCAGCAGTTACGGGACAGGGTCCTTCTACGAGCAGTACTTC; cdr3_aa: CASSYGTGSFYEQYF
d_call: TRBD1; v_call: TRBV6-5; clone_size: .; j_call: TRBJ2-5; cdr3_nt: TGTGCCAGCAGCTGGGGGACAGGTCCACAAGAGACCCAGTACTTC; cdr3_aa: CASSWGTGPQETQYF
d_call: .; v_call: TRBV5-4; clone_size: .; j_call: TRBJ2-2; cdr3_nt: TGTGCCAGCAGCCACGGGACTAACACCGGGGAGCTGTTTTTT; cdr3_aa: CASSHGTNTGELFF